Each of the 18 T cell receptor beta chains below was sequenced from the same sample in a study of T cells in Graves' hyperthyroidism and ophthalmopathy. Regions amplified from RNA transcripts were the TCR beta CDR3 regions. HTBI primers were used for first-round RT-PCR of the TCR CDR3. TCRdb re-called the multiplex PCR reads with MiXCR, one entry per CDR3 protein. The sample carries hundreds of thousands of distinct CDR3 sequences, over 12% recorded once. Source material: blood. The receptors shown here come from a man aged 45 to 65 with Graves' ophthalmopathy.

In this sample, this clonotype turned up many times. The chain carries TRBV20-1 and TRBJ2-1; the D is unclear. CDR3 length: 14 residues. V gave up 1 base and J gave up 1 base, with 8 bases separating them. Germline V gives CDR1 DFQATT, CDR2 SNEGSKA (reference sequence). CDR3 region: CSARGVGSYNEQFF. The CDR3 bases are TGCAGTGCTAGAGGGGTTGGGTCCTACAATGAGCAGTTCTTC.

This clonotype was seen at least ten times. The chain recombines TRBV28 with TRBJ1-1; D is uncertain. Per the germline V gene, CDR1 is MDHEN and CDR2 is SYDVKM. V lost 4 bases and J lost 0, with 15 bases in between. There are 16 residues in the CDR3. This CDR3 reads CASSSLSGGLNTEAFF. CDR3 coding DNA: TGTGCCAGCAGTTCCCTCTCAGGTGGATTGAACACTGAAGCTTTCTTT.

This clonotype has more than one count but fewer than ten. The CDR3 nucleotides are TGTGCCAGCAGTTTCAGTGGGCAGGGCGGGGCCAACGTCCTGACTTTC. Translation: CASSFSGQGGANVLTF. This chain uses TRBV28 with TRBJ2-6; TRBD1 is a possible D gene (5 bases). Trimming removed 3 bases at V and 4 bases at J, with 13 bases between. Germline loops: CDR1 MDHEN, CDR2 SYDVKM. The CDR3 has 16 amino acids. The full variable domain, rest sourced from reference TRBV28 and TRBJ2-6, is DVKVTQSSRYLVKRTGEKVFLECVQDMDHENMFWYRQDPGLGLRLIYFSYDVKMKEKGDIPEGYSVSREKKERFSLILESASTNQTSMYLCASSFSGQGGANVLTFGAGSRLTVL.

This clonotype was recorded many times. The V call is TRBV11-2, the J call TRBJ2-1, with D possibly TRBD2 on 6 matching bases. CDR1 is SGHAT and CDR2 is FQNNGV in the germline V gene. CDR3 length: 18 amino acids. V was clipped by 3 bases and J by 0 bases, with 18 bases between them. The CDR3 coding sequence is TGTGCCAGCAGCTTCTTGTTAGCGGCCAAGAGCTCCTACAATGAGCAGTTCTTC. This gives the protein CASSFLLAAKSSYNEQFF.

The genes are TRBV6-1 and TRBJ2-2; 7 bases align to TRBD1. The CDR3 totals 17 residues. Germline values: CDR1 MNHNS, CDR2 SASEGT. V shed 10 bases, J shed 5 bases, and the junction held 19 bases outside the gene matches. CDR3 protein: CATTGQVLIISTGELFF. Written as DNA, the CDR3 is TGTGCCACCACAGGACAGGTCTTGATTATCTCTACCGGGGAGCTGTTTTTT.

This clonotype was observed at least ten times. V gene TRBV2 combines with J gene TRBJ2-2; D is ambiguous. This CDR3 is 14 amino acids long. Germline V lookup: CDR1 SNHLY, CDR2 FYNNEI. V lost 6 bases to trimming and J lost 2 bases, with 10 bases between them. CDR3 region: CASRPTTNTGELFF. CDR3 nucleotides: TGTGCCAGCAGACCTACTACTAACACCGGGGAGCTGTTTTTT. The entire variable domain, with the rest obtained from reference TRBV2 and TRBJ2-2, is as follows: EPEVTQTPSHQVTQMGQEVILRCVPISNHLYFYWYRQILGQKVEFLVSFYNNEISEKSEIFDDQFSVERPDGSNFTLKIRSTKLEDSAMYFCASRPTTNTGELFFGEGSRLTVL.

Only a few counts were recorded for this clonotype. This sequence joins TRBV7-6 and TRBJ2-7; 11 bases line up with TRBD2. V was clipped by 0 bases and J by 6 bases; unmatched bases: 7. CDR1 is SGHVS, CDR2 FNYEAQ, per germline. CDR3 length equals 16 residues. The CDR3 sequence: CASSLASGRARGEQYF. The CDR3 DNA sequence: TGTGCCAGCAGCTTAGCTAGCGGGAGGGCCAGGGGCGAGCAGTACTTC.

This clonotype was found many times. The CDR3 DNA is TGTGCCAGCTCACCACCGGCAGGAAGGACAACGGCCCAGTACTTC. This gives the protein CASSPPAGRTTAQYF. The gene calls are TRBV18 and TRBJ2-5; a possible D gene is TRBD1 (5 bases). From germline, CDR1 is KGHSH and CDR2 LQKENI. The V and J ends lost 0 bases and 9 bases respectively, with 17 bases between them. The CDR3 contains 15 residues.

This clonotype was counted many times. The chain combines TRBV20-1 with TRBJ2-3; D not certain. Germline V lookup: CDR1 DFQATT, CDR2 SNEGSKA (reference sequence). The CDR3 loop spans 10 amino acids. The V end lost 5 bases, the J end lost 2 bases, and 2 bases lay between the germline ends. CDR3 DNA sequence: TGCAGTGCTTACACAGATACGCAGTATTTT. Its protein product is CSAYTDTQYF.

This clonotype was recorded many times. V and J are TRBV7-8 and TRBJ1-5; 7 bases align to TRBD1. The CDR3 covers 14 residues. The germline gives CDR1 SGHVS, CDR2 FQNEAQ. The V and J ends lost 6 bases and 3 bases, in that order; junction bases with no gene match: 5. The CDR3 protein is CASSLTGINQPQHF. CDR3 sequence (DNA): TGTGCCAGCAGTTTGACAGGGATCAATCAGCCCCAGCATTTT. The whole variable domain, filled in from reference TRBV7-8 and TRBJ1-5, reads GAGVSQSPRYKVAKRGQDVALRCDPISGHVSLFWYQQALGQGPEFLTYFQNEAQLDKSGLPSDRFFAERPEGSVSTLKIQRTQQEDSAVYLCASSLTGINQPQHFGDGTRLSIL.

This chain connects TRBV11-3 to TRBJ2-3; unclear D gene. The V gene lost 5 bases and the J gene lost 9 bases, with 18 bases spanning the gap. CDR3 length: 14 amino acids. From germline, CDR1 is SGHNT and CDR2 YENEEA. CDR3 protein: CASSLKGPPGTQYF. The CDR3 coding sequence is TGTGCCAGCAGCCTTAAAGGGCCCCCCGGGACGCAGTATTTT.

V and J are TRBV18 and TRBJ2-7; 7 positions match TRBD2. This CDR3 comprises 15 residues. Germline CDR1 KGHSH, CDR2 LQKENI. The V gene end was trimmed by 2 bases and the J gene end by 3 bases; junction bases not matched to a gene: 7. In DNA, the CDR3 is TGTGCCAGCTCACCAGTCGGGGCGGGAGTCTACGAGCAGTACTTC. Translating gives CASSPVGAGVYEQYF.

This chain joins TRBV20-1 and TRBJ2-5, with TRBD1 matching 9 bases. CDR3 length: 14 amino acids. Germline lookup yields CDR1 DFQATT and CDR2 SNEGSKA (reference sequence). The J segment lost 1 base and the V segment lost 6 bases, leaving 6 bases of the junction unmatched. CDR3 nucleotides: TGCAGTGCCCCCAGGACAGGGGCCCAAGAGACCCAGTACTTC. The encoded protein is CSAPRTGAQETQYF.

This clonotype was observed at least ten times. The chain recombines TRBV12-3 or TRBV12-4 with TRBJ2-7; no definite D call. This CDR3 is built from 13 residues. The germline V and J ends were trimmed by 5 bases and 4 bases, with 12 bases remaining between them. The CDR3 sequence: CASSNDRYYEQYF. The CDR3 bases are TGTGCCAGCAGTAACGACCGATATTACGAGCAGTACTTC.

This clonotype was observed a few times. Possible read error: a much larger clone is one base away. This sequence joins TRBV28 and TRBJ2-7; D not resolved. Germline CDR1 reads MDHEN; CDR2 reads SYDVKM. The CDR3 length is 13 residues. The CDR3 is CAGRSTESYEQYF. Here the CDR3 DNA reads TGTGCCGGCAGATCGACGGAATCCTACGAGCAGTACTTC.

In its sample, this clonotype was seen many times. This chain joins TRBV28 and TRBJ2-3; tentatively, D is TRBD2 (6 bases). The germline V gene has CDR1 MDHEN and CDR2 SYDVKM. The CDR3 extends over 17 amino acids. Trimming removed 5 bases at V and 0 bases at J, with 18 bases between. The CDR3 nucleotides read TGTGCCAGCAGTCTCCCGGCACGGACTACTAGCACAGATACGCAGTATTTT. This codes for CASSLPARTTSTDTQYF.

The gene calls are TRBV7-6 and TRBJ1-5; tentative D call: TRBD1 (6 bases). The germline V gene encodes CDR1 SGHVS and CDR2 FNYEAQ. The CDR3 spans 16 residues. With 1 base removed from V and 0 bases from J, the gap between germline ends came to 10 bases. Here the CDR3 reads CASSLGDTNSNQPQHF. In nucleotides, the CDR3 is TGTGCCAGCAGCTTAGGGGACACAAATAGCAATCAGCCCCAGCATTTT.

The sample holds many counts of this clonotype. This chain uses TRBV20-1 with TRBJ2-7, with a tentative D call TRBD2 (6 bases). The CDR3 has 15 amino acids. CDR1 is DFQATT, CDR2 SNEGSKA, per germline (reference sequence). V lost 3 bases, J lost 0 bases, and 15 bases lay in between. CDR3 residues: CSASPMRGPSYEQYF. The CDR3 nucleotides read TGCAGTGCTAGCCCTATGCGGGGCCCCTCCTACGAGCAGTACTTC.